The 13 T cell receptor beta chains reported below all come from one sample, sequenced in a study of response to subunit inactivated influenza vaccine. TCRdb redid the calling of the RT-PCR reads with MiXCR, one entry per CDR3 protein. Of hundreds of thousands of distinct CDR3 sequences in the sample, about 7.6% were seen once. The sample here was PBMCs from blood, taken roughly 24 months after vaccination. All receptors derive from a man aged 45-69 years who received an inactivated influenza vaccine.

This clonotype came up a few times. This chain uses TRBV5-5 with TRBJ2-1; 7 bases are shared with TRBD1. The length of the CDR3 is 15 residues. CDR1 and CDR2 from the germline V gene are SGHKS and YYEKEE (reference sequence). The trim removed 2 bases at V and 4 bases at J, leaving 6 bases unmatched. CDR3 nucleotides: TGTGCCAGCAGCTTATGGGACAGCCTTTACAATGAGCAGTTCTTC. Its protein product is CASSLWDSLYNEQFF. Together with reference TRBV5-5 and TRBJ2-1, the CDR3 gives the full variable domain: DAGVTQSPTHLIKTRGQQVTLRCSPISGHKSVSWYQQVLGQGPQFIFQYYEKEERGRGNFPDRFSARQFPNYSSELNVNALLLGDSALYLCASSLWDSLYNEQFFGPGTRLTVL.

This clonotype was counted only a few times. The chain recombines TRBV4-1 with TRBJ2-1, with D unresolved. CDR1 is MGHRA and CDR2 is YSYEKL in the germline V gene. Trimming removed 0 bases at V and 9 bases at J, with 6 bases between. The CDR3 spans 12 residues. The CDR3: CASSQEMGEQFF. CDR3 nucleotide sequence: TGCGCCAGCAGCCAAGAAATGGGTGAGCAGTTCTTC.

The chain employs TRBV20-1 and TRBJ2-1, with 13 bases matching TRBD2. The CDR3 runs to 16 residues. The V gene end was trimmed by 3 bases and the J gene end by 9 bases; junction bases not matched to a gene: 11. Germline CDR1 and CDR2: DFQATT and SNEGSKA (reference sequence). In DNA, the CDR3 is TGCAGTGCTAGCGTGGGAACTAGCGGGGGGGCCGGTGAGCAGTTCTTC. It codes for CSASVGTSGGAGEQFF.

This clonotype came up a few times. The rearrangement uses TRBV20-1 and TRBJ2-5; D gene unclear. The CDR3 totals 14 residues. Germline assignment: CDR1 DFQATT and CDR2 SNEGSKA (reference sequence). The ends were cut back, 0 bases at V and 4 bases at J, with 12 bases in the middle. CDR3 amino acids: CSARDWQAGETQYF. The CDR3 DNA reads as TGCAGTGCTAGAGATTGGCAGGCAGGAGAGACCCAGTACTTC.

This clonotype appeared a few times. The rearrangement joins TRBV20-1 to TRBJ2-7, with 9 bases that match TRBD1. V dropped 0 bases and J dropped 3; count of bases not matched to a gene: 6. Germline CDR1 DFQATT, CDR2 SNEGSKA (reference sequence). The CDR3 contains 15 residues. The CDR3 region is CSAREQGAVIYEQYF. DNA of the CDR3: TGCAGTGCTAGAGAACAGGGGGCCGTCATCTACGAGCAGTACTTC.

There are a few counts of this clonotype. The CDR3 coding sequence is TGTGCCAGCAGCATAAGGGCTAGCGGGACTACCCCCTACGAGCAGTACTTC. Translated, it gives CASSIRASGTTPYEQYF. The chain joins TRBV28 to TRBJ2-7; 9 nucleotides agree with TRBD2. This CDR3 is built from 17 residues. Trimming at V came to 6 bases and at J to 2 bases, leaving 14 bases not matched to a gene. The germline V gene encodes CDR1 MDHEN and CDR2 SYDVKM.

The chain's CDR3 is CASSSQGGPMNTEAFF. For the CDR3, the DNA is TGTGCCAGCAGCTCACAGGGGGGACCGATGAACACTGAAGCTTTCTTT. The chain links TRBV13 to TRBJ1-1; 8 bases match TRBD1. V lost 4 bases and J lost 0; bases outside the gene matches: 7. This CDR3 comprises 16 residues. The germline V gene encodes CDR1 PRHDT and CDR2 FYEKMQ (reference sequence).

The DNA of the CDR3 is TGCGCCAGCAGCCAAGTCAGGGCCTACGAGCAGTACTTC. Protein sequence: CASSQVRAYEQYF. The chain uses TRBV4-3 and TRBJ2-7; a weak D match, TRBD1 (5 bases). The germline gives CDR1 LGHNA, CDR2 YSLEER. The CDR3 covers 13 residues. Trimming removed 1 base from V and 2 bases from J, with 6 bases in between.

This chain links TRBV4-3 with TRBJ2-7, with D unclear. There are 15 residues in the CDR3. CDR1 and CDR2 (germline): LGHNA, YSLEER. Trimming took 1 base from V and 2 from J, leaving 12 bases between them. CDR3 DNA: TGCGCCAGCAGCCAAGGAAGAGGATTGGCCTACGAGCAGTACTTC. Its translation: CASSQGRGLAYEQYF.

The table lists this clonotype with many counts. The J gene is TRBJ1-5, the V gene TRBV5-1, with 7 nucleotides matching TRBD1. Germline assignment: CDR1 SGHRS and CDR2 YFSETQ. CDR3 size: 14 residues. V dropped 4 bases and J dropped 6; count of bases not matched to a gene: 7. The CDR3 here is CASSASGGGQPQHF. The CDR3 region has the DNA TGCGCCAGCAGCGCCTCAGGGGGGGGTCAGCCCCAGCATTTT. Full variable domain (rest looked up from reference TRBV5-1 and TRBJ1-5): KAGVTQTPRYLIKTRGQQVTLSCSPISGHRSVSWYQQTPGQGLQFLFEYFSETQRNKGNFPGRFSGRQFSNSRSEMNVSTLELGDSALYLCASSASGGGQPQHFGDGTRLSIL.

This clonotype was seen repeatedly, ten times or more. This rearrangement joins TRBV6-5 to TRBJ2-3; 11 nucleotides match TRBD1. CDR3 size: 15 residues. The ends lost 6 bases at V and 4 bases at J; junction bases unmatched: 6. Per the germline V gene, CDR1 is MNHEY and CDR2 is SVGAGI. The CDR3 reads CASSYPGQGADTQYF. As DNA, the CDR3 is TGTGCCAGCAGCTATCCGGGACAGGGGGCAGATACGCAGTATTTT.

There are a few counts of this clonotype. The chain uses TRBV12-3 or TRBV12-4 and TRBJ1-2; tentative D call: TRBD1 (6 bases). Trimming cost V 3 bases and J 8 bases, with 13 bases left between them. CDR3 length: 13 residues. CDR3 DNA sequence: TGTGCCAGCAGTTTGGGCAGGGGCGACGGCTACACCTTC. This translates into CASSLGRGDGYTF.

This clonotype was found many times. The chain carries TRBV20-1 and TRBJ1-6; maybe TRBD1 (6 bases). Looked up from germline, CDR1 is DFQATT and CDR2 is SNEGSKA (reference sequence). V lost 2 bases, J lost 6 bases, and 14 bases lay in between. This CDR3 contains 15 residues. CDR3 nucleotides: TGCAGTGCTAGATCCTCCGACAGGCCTAATTCACCCCTCCACTTT. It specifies CSARSSDRPNSPLHF.